Each of the 2 T cell receptor beta chains below was sequenced from the same sample in a study of tumor-infiltrating lymphocytes in primary liver carcinoma. Unsorted whole blood yielded blood RNA, and germline DNA was extracted as well. cDNA specific to TCR beta was made from around 470 ng of total RNA, with a constant-region primer employed for priming. Nested multiplex PCR, run for three rounds with slightly modified ARM-PCR, yielded TCR beta libraries. TRBV1-TRBV30 forward primers paired with a C-beta reverse primer drove the first two PCR rounds, approximately 11 cycles each. TCRdb used MiXCR to reprocess the multiplex PCR reads, holding one entry per CDR3 protein. The sample lists about 310,000 distinct CDR3 sequences; 55% to 65% were seen once. Material: peripheral blood. All receptors come from a man aged 35 to 55 with primary liver carcinoma and hepatitis B virus infection.

The V and J genes are TRBV5-1 and TRBJ2-5, with TRBD1 matching over 8 bases. The V gene end was trimmed by 3 bases and the J gene end by 4 bases; junction bases not matched to a gene: 5. The germline gives CDR1 SGHRS, CDR2 YFSETQ. CDR3 size: 14 residues. The CDR3 sequence is CASSSRQGRETQYF. The DNA for the CDR3 is TGCGCCAGCAGCTCTAGACAGGGGCGAGAGACCCAGTACTTC.

Concerning this clonotype itself: A read error may produce the germline difference seen at one junction end. The rearrangement uses TRBV6-6 and TRBJ1-1; 7 positions match TRBD1. Germline CDR1 is MNHNY and CDR2 is SVGAGI (reference sequence). The CDR3 is 14 residues long. The CDR3: CASGYPGTDTEAFF. CDR3 sequence (DNA): TGTGCCAGCGGTTACCCAGGGACAGACACTGAAGCTTTCTTT.